This T cell receptor (beta chain) was recorded in a study of T-cell memory formation after mild COVID-19. This clonotype has at least ten counts. Its antigen is as yet unknown. The V end lost 3 bases, the J end lost 1 base, and 7 bases lay between the germline ends. The CDR3 spans 14 residues. 5'RACE, which relied on constant-segment primers, yielded TCR alpha and TCR beta cDNA libraries carrying sample barcodes and UMIs. TCRdb itself ran the 5' RACE reads through MiXCR, one entry per CDR3 protein. The data contain approximately 260,000 distinct CDR3 sequences, 16% of them seen just once; the ten biggest clones take up approximately 3.5%. Study results and limitations: Memory from before infection featured some responding clones, which suggests cross-reactive memory joined.

This clonotype was sampled from a man aged 18 to 35 who had mild COVID-19 (a few samples of this study predate the infection). Cell type and time point are not known. This rearrangement joins TRBV12-3 or TRBV12-4 to TRBJ1-3; D uncertain. The sequenced sample consisted of PBMCs or a T cell subset sorted from them (not recorded which). As DNA, the CDR3 is TGTGCCAGCAGTTTCTCCAGTTCTGGAAACACCATATATTTT. This gives the protein CASSFSSSGNTIYF.